One and the same sample provided the 30 T cell receptor beta chains below, sequenced in a study of tumor-infiltrating lymphocytes in primary liver carcinoma. The study extracted blood RNA from unsorted whole blood and also extracted germline DNA. From about 0.45 ug total RNA, TCR beta cDNA was generated with a primer in the constant region. Construction of TCR beta libraries relied on three successive nested multiplex PCR rounds employing slightly modified ARM-PCR. Two initial PCR rounds of about 9 cycles each paired TRBV1-TRBV30 forward primers with a C-beta reverse primer. Using its own MiXCR run on the multiplex PCR reads, TCRdb lists one record per CDR3 protein. The profile shows 180,000 or so distinct CDR3 sequences, 60% of them singletons. Specimen: peripheral blood. Every receptor here comes from a man in his forties with primary liver carcinoma and hepatitis B virus infection.

This rearrangement joins TRBV12-3 or TRBV12-4 to TRBJ2-1, with TRBD2 matching over 12 bases. The CDR3 covers 16 residues. J was trimmed by 2 bases and V by 6 bases; bases with no gene match: 5. The CDR3 DNA sequence: TGTGCCAGCAGCCCTCTAGCGGGAGGGACCTACAATGAGCAGTTCTTC. Its translation: CASSPLAGGTYNEQFF.

The chain carries TRBV11-2 and TRBJ2-1; a weak D match, TRBD2 (6 bases). Trimming shortened V by 6 bases and J by 9 bases, and 21 bases separated the two germline ends. Germline CDR1 SGHAT, CDR2 FQNNGV. The CDR3 spans 15 residues. CDR3 sequence: CASRPMTSRSIEQFF. DNA of the CDR3: TGTGCCAGCAGACCTATGACTAGTCGGAGCATTGAGCAGTTCTTC.

V is TRBV25-1 and J is TRBJ2-7; D unresolved. The CDR3 is 14 residues long. Between the trimmed V and J ends, which lost 8 bases and 5 bases, there was a span of 19 bases. CDR1 and CDR2 (germline): MGHDK, SYGVNS. CDR3 DNA: TGTGCCAGCCCACGGGCCAGGAAACAAGACGAGCAGTACTTC. Translated: CASPRARKQDEQYF.

Concerning this clonotype: A read error may explain this, as a much larger clone is one base away. CDR3 sequence reads: CASSAGGLAYNEQLF. The CDR3 bases are TGCGCCAGCAGCGCTGGAGGGCTAGCCTACAATGAGCAGCTCTTC. The chain is built from TRBV5-1 and TRBJ2-1; D possibly corresponds to TRBD2 (6 bases). Germline CDR1 SGHRS, CDR2 YFSETQ. The CDR3 loop spans 15 amino acids.

The rearrangement joins TRBV11-2 to TRBJ1-5; D gene unclear. Trimming took 4 bases from V and 2 from J, leaving 9 bases between them. The CDR3 has 14 residues. CDR1 is SGHAT, CDR2 FQNNGV, per germline. In nucleotides, the CDR3 is TGTGCCAGCAGCTCGTGGAATGGCAATCAGCCCCAGCATTTT. It codes for CASSSWNGNQPQHF.

This clonotype was counted only a few times. The J gene is TRBJ1-1, the V gene TRBV4-1, with D maybe TRBD1 (5 bases). CDR3 length: 14 amino acids. Per the germline V gene, CDR1 is MGHRA and CDR2 is YSYEKL. Trimming removed 3 bases from V and 1 base from J, with 9 bases in between. The CDR3 DNA is TGCGCCAGCAGCCATCGGGGGTCGAACACTGAAGCTTTCTTT. It translates to CASSHRGSNTEAFF.

In this sample, this clonotype turned up many times. The chain is built from TRBV6-5 and TRBJ2-1, with TRBD2 identical over 9 bases. The CDR3 runs 15 residues. Per germline, CDR1 MNHEY and CDR2 SVGAGI. V gave up 6 bases and J gave up 6 bases; unmatched junction bases: 9. The CDR3 protein is CASRVSGTSPNEQFF. The CDR3 DNA is TGTGCCAGCAGGGTATCCGGGACTAGCCCCAATGAGCAGTTCTTC.

On this clonotype itself: One end of the junction fails to match germline, which may point to a read error. The chain is built from TRBV6-6 and TRBJ2-3, with D unclear. This CDR3 contains 14 residues. The germline gives CDR1 MNHNY, CDR2 SVGAGI (reference sequence). The DNA for the CDR3 is TGTGCCAGTAGTTTCCAAGCAGGAAAAGATACGCAGTATTTT. Translated, it gives CASSFQAGKDTQYF.

The V call is TRBV6-5, the J call TRBJ2-7, with 8 bases lining up with TRBD2. V lost 4 bases and J lost 3; bases outside the gene matches: 8. The length of the CDR3 is 15 residues. The V gene's germline CDR1 is MNHEY and CDR2 SVGAGI. CDR3 sequence reads: CASSSSTSDYYEQYF. The CDR3 bases are TGTGCCAGCAGTTCCTCGACTAGCGACTACTACGAGCAGTACTTC.

A note on this clonotype: One base away lies a much larger clone, so this may be a sequencing read error. This rearrangement joins TRBV5-6 to TRBJ2-1; D remains ambiguous. The CDR3 runs to 16 residues. Germline V gives CDR1 SGHDT, CDR2 YYEEEE. This CDR3 reads CASSLGLSRLSNGQFF. The DNA of the CDR3 is TGTGCCAGCAGCTTGGGTCTTAGCAGACTCTCCAATGGGCAGTTCTTC.

This chain connects TRBV29-1 to TRBJ2-5; D uncertain. The CDR3 covers 11 residues. Germline V gene sequence: CDR1 SQVTM, CDR2 ANQGSEA. Trimming stripped 3 bases from V and 4 bases from J, with 6 bases between. The CDR3 nucleotides read TGCAGCGTTGAGGAATTAGAGACCCAGTACTTC. It is translated as CSVEELETQYF. Supplemented by reference TRBV29-1 and TRBJ2-5, the full variable domain reads SAVISQKPSRDICQRGTSLTIQCQVDSQVTMMFWYRQQPGQSLTLIATANQGSEATYESGFVIDKFPISRPNLTFSTLTVSNMSPEDSSIYLCSVEELETQYFGPGTRLLVL.

The rearrangement links TRBV6-1 to TRBJ1-5; D not certain. The CDR3 totals 13 residues. Germline V gene sequence: CDR1 MNHNS, CDR2 SASEGT. V shed 5 bases and J shed 3 bases, with 8 bases lying between them. The CDR3 spells CASSYSFNQPQHF. Written as DNA, the CDR3 is TGTGCCAGCAGTTACAGTTTCAATCAGCCCCAGCATTTT.

This clonotype was counted between two and nine times. The rearrangement links TRBV5-5 to TRBJ2-5; a possible D gene is TRBD1 (6 bases). CDR3 size: 19 residues. Trimming pared 0 bases from V and 4 bases from J, leaving 25 bases between. Germline CDR1 and CDR2: SGHKS and YYEKEE (reference sequence). The CDR3 DNA follows: TGTGCCAGCAGCTTGGAGGGCAGGGGCTACGGGACCACACGAGAGACCCAGTACTTC. Its translation is CASSLEGRGYGTTRETQYF.

The chain has TRBV11-2 and TRBJ2-3; the D gene could be TRBD1 or TRBD2 (6 bases each). V dropped 5 bases and J dropped 7 bases, with 19 bases sitting between them. CDR1 and CDR2 (germline): SGHAT, FQNNGV. The length of the CDR3 is 15 residues. CDR3 sequence (DNA): TGTGCCAGCAGCAGACTAGGGGGAGTTGATCATACGCAGTATTTT. Protein sequence: CASSRLGGVDHTQYF. Complete variable domain (other parts from reference TRBV11-2 and TRBJ2-3): EAGVAQSPRYKIIEKRQSVAFWCNPISGHATLYWYQQILGQGPKLLIQFQNNGVVDDSQLPKDRFSAERLKGVDSTLKIQPAKLEDSAVYLCASSRLGGVDHTQYFGPGTRLTVL.

V is TRBV13 and J is TRBJ2-2, with a possible D match to TRBD2 (6 bases). The V end was cut by 4 bases, the J end by 5 bases, with 14 bases between. Germline CDR1 and CDR2: PRHDT and FYEKMQ (reference sequence). This CDR3 region has 15 residues. CDR3 residues: CASSSGGLGTGELFF. The CDR3 DNA reads as TGTGCCAGCAGCTCCGGGGGATTGGGAACCGGGGAGCTGTTTTTT.

This chain uses TRBV6-5 with TRBJ2-1, with unresolved D. The germline V gene has CDR1 MNHEY and CDR2 SVGAGI. There are 13 residues in the CDR3. The V gene lost 5 bases and the J gene lost 5 bases, with 10 bases spanning the gap. CDR3 DNA sequence: TGTGCCAGCAGTCTTCTCATCGACAATGAGCAGTTCTTC. It translates to CASSLLIDNEQFF.

This clonotype was counted between two and nine times. Here the CDR3 reads CASSYVPGDVASTDTQYF. CDR3 DNA sequence: TGTGCCAGCAGTTACGTTCCGGGGGACGTAGCTAGCACAGATACGCAGTATTTT. The chain links TRBV6-5 to TRBJ2-3; D is possibly TRBD2 (6 bases). Germline V gene lookup returns CDR1 MNHEY and CDR2 SVGAGI. This CDR3 has 18 amino acids. The V end was cut by 2 bases, the J end by 0 bases, with 18 bases between.

The table lists this clonotype with a count of one. A much larger clonotype is one base distant, so this may be a read error. The chain carries TRBV29-1 and TRBJ2-3; D is undetermined. Germline CDR1 reads SQVTM; CDR2 reads ANQGSEA. The CDR3 has 15 amino acids. CDR3 in amino acids: CNVEDENRLGGTQYF. Written as DNA, the CDR3 is TGCAACGTTGAAGATGAAAACCGTCTCGGCGGTACGCAGTATTTT.

A word on this clonotype: This CDR3 is missing its conserved last phenylalanine or tryptophan, likely due to a read error. No DNA is shown, since the ends of the CDR3 on it are uncertain; the CDR3 is the one TCRdb lists. The chain couples TRBV7-8 to TRBJ2-1; whether TRBD1, the table's D call, matches the DNA was not checked. The CDR3 is 16 amino acids in total, end residues counted. CDR1 and CDR2 from the germline V gene are SGHVS and FQNEAQ. CDR3 amino acids: CASSNPLASSYNEKFL.

On this clonotype itself: A read error may produce the germline difference seen at one junction end. This chain uses TRBV11-2 with TRBJ2-3, with 9 bases identical to TRBD1. The CDR3 extends over 16 amino acids. Germline V lookup: CDR1 SGHAT, CDR2 FQNNGV. This chain's CDR3 is CASNFRTGEMTDMQYF. CDR3 sequence (DNA): TGTGCCAGCAACTTCCGGACAGGGGAAATGACAGATATGCAGTATTTT.

This clonotype has just a few counts. The chain uses TRBV7-9 and TRBJ2-2; a possible D gene is TRBD2 (6 bases). The V gene lost 7 bases and the J gene lost 5 bases, with 17 bases spanning the gap. Germline CDR1 SEHNR, CDR2 FQNEAQ (reference sequence). CDR3 length: 15 residues. The CDR3 is CASNRPGRSTGELFF. The DNA for the CDR3 is TGTGCCAGCAACCGGCCAGGGAGGTCGACCGGGGAGCTGTTTTTT.

There are a few counts of this clonotype. This chain uses TRBV6-2 or TRBV6-3 with TRBJ2-1; D ambiguous. This CDR3 has 11 residues. The V end lost 8 bases, the J end lost 4 bases, and 6 bases lay between the germline ends. From germline, CDR1 is MNHEY and CDR2 SVGEGT. Here the CDR3 reads CASRAYNEQFF. As DNA, the CDR3 is TGTGCCAGCCGGGCATACAATGAGCAGTTCTTC.

The chain is built from TRBV11-1 and TRBJ2-1, with TRBD2 as a possible D gene (6 bases). Germline assignment: CDR1 SGHAT and CDR2 FQDESV (reference sequence). CDR3 length: 16 residues. V was cut by 5 bases and J by 1 base, with 15 bases left in between. CDR3 in DNA: TGTGCCAGCAGCATCGGGGGACTCCGATCCTACAATGAGCAGTTCTTC. Translating gives CASSIGGLRSYNEQFF.

This clonotype was recorded many times. The genes are TRBV11-2 and TRBJ1-5; maybe TRBD1 (5 bases). V was clipped by 5 bases and J by 5 bases, with 10 bases between them. CDR1 SGHAT and CDR2 FQNNGV come from the germline V gene. The CDR3 covers 13 residues. CDR3 nucleotides: TGTGCCAGCAGCCCGGGGCTGCATCAGCCCCAGCATTTT. Amino acids: CASSPGLHQPQHF.

V gene TRBV6-5 combines with J gene TRBJ2-5, with D tentatively TRBD2 (6 bases). V was cut by 3 bases and J by 5 bases, with 10 bases left in between. CDR3 length: 13 amino acids. Germline V CDR1 and CDR2: MNHEY, SVGAGI. Here the CDR3 reads CASSYAGGETQYF. The CDR3 nucleotides are TGTGCCAGCAGTTATGCCGGAGGGGAGACCCAGTACTTC.

This clonotype has only one observation. The chain uses TRBV5-1 and TRBJ2-1, with 12 nucleotides matching TRBD2. The ends lost 1 base at V and 10 bases at J; junction bases unmatched: 12. Germline V CDR1 and CDR2: SGHRS, YFSETQ. This CDR3 spans 17 amino acids. The CDR3 bases are TGCGCCAGCAGCTTGAAGAATCCTAGCGGGAGGGCCTGGGAGCAGTTCTTC. Protein product: CASSLKNPSGRAWEQFF.

The chain is built from TRBV12-3 or TRBV12-4 and TRBJ1-1, with 9 bases that match TRBD1. This CDR3 comprises 13 residues. The V gene end was trimmed by 5 bases and the J gene end by 5 bases; junction bases not matched to a gene: 3. This chain's CDR3 is CASSRQGGTEAFF. The CDR3 region has the DNA TGTGCCAGCAGTAGACAGGGGGGTACTGAAGCTTTCTTT.

On this clonotype itself: A much bigger clone sits one base away, suggesting this may be a read error. The chain is built from TRBV11-3 and TRBJ2-1; 11 bases are shared with TRBD1. Trimming at V came to 3 bases and at J to 6 bases, leaving 4 bases not matched to a gene. The CDR3 spans 15 residues. Looked up from germline, CDR1 is SGHNT and CDR2 is YENEEA. CDR3 amino acids: CASSLGQGVCNEQFF. In nucleotides, the CDR3 is TGTGCCAGCAGCTTGGGACAGGGGGTCTGCAATGAGCAGTTCTTC.

On this clonotype itself: A read error may account for a junction end that differs from germline. The gene calls are TRBV11-1 and TRBJ2-1; maybe TRBD2 (6 bases). Germline CDR1 SGHAT, CDR2 FQDESV (reference sequence). CDR3 length: 14 amino acids. CDR3 DNA sequence: TGTGCCAGCAGCTTATATGGGACTTGCAATGAGCAGCTCTTC. Its protein product is CASSLYGTCNEQLF.

This clonotype has just a few counts. The chain employs TRBV28 and TRBJ1-2; no clear D gene. CDR1 and CDR2 from the germline V gene are MDHEN and SYDVKM. The CDR3 covers 14 residues. The germline V and J ends were trimmed by 4 bases and 7 bases, with 16 bases remaining between them. This CDR3 reads CASSSPLRRFGYTF. The CDR3 region has the DNA TGTGCCAGCAGTTCCCCTTTAAGGAGGTTTGGCTACACCTTC.